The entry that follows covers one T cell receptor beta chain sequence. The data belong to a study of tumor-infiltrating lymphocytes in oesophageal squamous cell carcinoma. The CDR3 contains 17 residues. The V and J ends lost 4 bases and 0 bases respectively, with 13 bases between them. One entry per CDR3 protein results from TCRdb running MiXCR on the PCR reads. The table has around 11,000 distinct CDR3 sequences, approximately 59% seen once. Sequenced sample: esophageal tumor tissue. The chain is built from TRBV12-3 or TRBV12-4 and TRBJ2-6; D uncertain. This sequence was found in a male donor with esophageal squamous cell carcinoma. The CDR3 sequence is CASSSWNWLSGANVLTF. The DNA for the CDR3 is TGTGCCAGCAGTTCGTGGAACTGGCTCTCTGGGGCCAACGTCCTGACTTTC.